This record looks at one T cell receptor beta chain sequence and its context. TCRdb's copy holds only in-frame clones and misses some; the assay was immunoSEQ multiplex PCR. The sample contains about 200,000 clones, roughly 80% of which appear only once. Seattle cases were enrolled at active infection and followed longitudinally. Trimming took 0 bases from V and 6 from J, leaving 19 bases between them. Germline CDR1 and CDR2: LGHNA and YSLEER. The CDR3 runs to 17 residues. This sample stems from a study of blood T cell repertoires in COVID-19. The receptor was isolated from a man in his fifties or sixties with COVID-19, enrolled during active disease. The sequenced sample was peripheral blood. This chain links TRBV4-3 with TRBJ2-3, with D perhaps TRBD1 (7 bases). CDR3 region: CASSQDPRQGGMDTQYF. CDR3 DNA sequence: TGCGCCAGCAGCCAAGATCCCCGACAGGGAGGTATGGATACGCAGTATTTT.